Following are 25 T cell receptor beta chains from one sample sequenced in a study of patients and donors after allogeneic stem cell transplantation (dated by TCRdb to the early 2020s). Libraries came from RT-PCR. Sequenced on a NextSeq 550. The public reads were run again by TCRdb, first through fastp at Q25 and then through MiXCR, and only productive beta chains were kept. Rows with one shared CDR3 protein collapse into an entry with the most common genes and DNA. This sample gives approximately 61,000 distinct CDR3 sequences in total; 10% to 15% of them show up just once. The leading ten clones occupy roughly 34% of the sample. The sample comprised blood, either unsorted or a sorted T cell fraction (not recorded which). Receptors originate from a human donor who was either an allogeneic HSCT recipient or a stem cell or donor lymphocyte infusion donor (not recorded which). It is not recorded whose cells these are; they may come from a transplant donor.

This clonotype was counted many times. The chain uses TRBV24-1 and TRBJ1-1; no firm D call. In germline, CDR1 is KGHDR, CDR2 SFDVKD. V lost 4 bases and J lost 8, with 13 bases in between. This CDR3 comprises 13 residues. The CDR3: CATSDLDSEEAFF. The CDR3 region has the DNA TGTGCCACCAGTGACCTGGATAGCGAAGAAGCTTTCTTT.

This clonotype was observed at least ten times. The chain carries TRBV4-1 and TRBJ1-4, with TRBD1 matching 9 bases. The CDR3 consists of 16 residues. The junction had 9 bases not matched to a gene; V was cut back by 4 bases and J by 6 bases. The germline CDR1 and CDR2 sequences are MGHRA and YSYEKL. CDR3: CASSPPRTGEDEKLFF. Written as DNA, the CDR3 is TGCGCCAGCAGCCCGCCAAGGACAGGGGAGGATGAAAAACTGTTTTTT.

This rearrangement joins TRBV20-1 to TRBJ2-1, with D perhaps TRBD2 (5 bases). Germline V CDR1 and CDR2: DFQATT, SNEGSKA (reference sequence). This CDR3 comprises 12 residues. V dropped 7 bases and J dropped 7 bases, with 14 bases sitting between them. The CDR3 reads CSVPLWRNEQFF. The CDR3 DNA reads as TGCAGTGTCCCGCTTTGGAGGAATGAGCAGTTCTTC.

There are a few counts of this clonotype. The gene calls are TRBV27 and TRBJ2-1; D may be TRBD2 (5 bases). CDR3 length: 13 residues. V lost 5 bases to trimming and J lost 7 bases, with 12 bases between them. Germline V gene sequence: CDR1 MNHEY, CDR2 SMNVEV (reference sequence). The CDR3 nucleotides are TGTGCCAGCAGTCTCAACCGGAGGAATGAGCAGTTCTTC. The encoded protein is CASSLNRRNEQFF.

This clonotype was found a few times. The V call is TRBV6-6, the J call TRBJ2-1, with no clear D. In germline, CDR1 is MNHNY, CDR2 SVGAGI (reference sequence). V was cut by 6 bases and J by 0 bases, with 9 bases left in between. The CDR3 runs 14 residues. CDR3 residues: CASSYGISYNEQFF. In nucleotides, the CDR3 is TGTGCCAGCAGCTATGGCATCTCCTACAATGAGCAGTTCTTC.

This clonotype was seen repeatedly, ten times or more. This chain links TRBV5-1 with TRBJ1-5; TRBD1 agrees at 7 bases. V was pared by 4 bases and J by 4 bases, with 2 bases of the junction left unmatched. Looked up from germline, CDR1 is SGHRS and CDR2 is YFSETQ. CDR3 length: 13 residues. The CDR3 nucleotides are TGCGCCAGCAGCAGGGGGCTTAATCAGCCCCAGCATTTT. This translates into CASSRGLNQPQHF.

This rearrangement joins TRBV20-1 to TRBJ1-5; 9 bases line up with TRBD1. CDR3 length: 20 residues. The V gene's germline CDR1 is DFQATT and CDR2 SNEGSKA (reference sequence). The ends lost 3 bases at V and 4 bases at J; junction bases unmatched: 22. The DNA of the CDR3 is TGCAGTGCTAGTAGACGAAGGGACAGGGTAAACACGAAACTAAATCAGCCCCAGCATTTT. Translating gives CSASRRRDRVNTKLNQPQHF.

V usage is TRBV29-1 and J usage is TRBJ2-7, with TRBD1 matching 8 bases. This CDR3 region has 12 residues. The germline gives CDR1 SQVTM, CDR2 ANQGSEA. V dropped 6 bases and J dropped 4; count of bases not matched to a gene: 5. The CDR3 loop is CSVSTGVYEQYF. The CDR3 nucleotides are TGCAGCGTATCGACAGGGGTATACGAGCAGTACTTC.

A few counts support this clonotype. This rearrangement joins TRBV30 to TRBJ2-7; 9 nucleotides match TRBD2. Per germline, CDR1 GTSNPN and CDR2 SVGIG (reference sequence). The V segment lost 1 base and the J segment 6 bases; nucleotides outside the gene matches: 7. The CDR3 runs to 14 residues. CDR3 protein: CAWSALAGVSEQYF. CDR3 nucleotide sequence: TGTGCCTGGAGTGCATTAGCGGGAGTGAGCGAGCAGTACTTC.

The CDR3 loop is CASSIPTSGMTYEQYF. The CDR3 DNA is TGTGCCAGCAGCATTCCAACTAGCGGGATGACTTACGAGCAGTACTTC. The V gene is TRBV7-9, the J gene TRBJ2-7, with 10 bases matching TRBD2. In germline, CDR1 is SEHNR, CDR2 FQNEAQ (reference sequence). The junction had 11 bases not matched to a gene; V was cut back by 5 bases and J by 4 bases. This CDR3 spans 16 amino acids. The full variable domain, rest sourced from reference TRBV7-9 and TRBJ2-7, is DTGVSQNPRHKITKRGQNVTFRCDPISEHNRLYWYRQTLGQGPEFLTYFQNEAQLEKSRLLSDRFSAERPKGSFSTLEIQRTEQGDSAMYLCASSIPTSGMTYEQYFGPGTRLTVT.

The gene calls are TRBV18 and TRBJ1-2; TRBD1 matches 8 bases. The CDR3 extends over 15 amino acids. The V gene's germline CDR1 is KGHSH and CDR2 LQKENI. The ends lost 3 bases at V and 3 bases at J; junction bases unmatched: 6. CDR3 bases: TGTGCCAGCTCACCCCCCCAGGGGGCGGACTATGGCTACACCTTC. Translating it yields CASSPPQGADYGYTF. The full variable domain, with the rest looked up from reference TRBV18 and TRBJ1-2, is NAGVMQNPRHLVRRRGQEARLRCSPMKGHSHVYWYRQLPEEGLKFMVYLQKENIIDESGMPKERFSAEFPKEGPSILRIQQVVRGDSAAYFCASSPPQGADYGYTFGSGTRLTVV.

This clonotype was found a few times. The chain carries TRBV5-6 and TRBJ2-7; 8 positions agree with TRBD2. CDR3 length equals 15 residues. The germline CDR1 and CDR2 sequences are SGHDT and YYEEEE. The V and J ends lost 0 bases and 2 bases, in that order; junction bases with no gene match: 4. The CDR3 loop reads CASSLASLAAYEQYF. In DNA form, the CDR3 reads TGTGCCAGCAGCTTGGCCTCACTAGCGGCCTACGAGCAGTACTTC. Combining the CDR3 with reference TRBV5-6 and TRBJ2-7 gives the whole variable domain DAGVTQSPTHLIKTRGQQVTLRCSPKSGHDTVSWYQQALGQGPQFIFQYYEEEERQRGNFPDRFSGHQFPNYSSELNVNALLLGDSALYLCASSLASLAAYEQYFGPGTRLTVT.

This clonotype was seen a handful of times. V is TRBV29-1 and J is TRBJ2-2; D not resolved. Germline V gives CDR1 SQVTM, CDR2 ANQGSEA. V lost 4 bases and J lost 1, with 13 bases in between. The CDR3 extends over 15 amino acids. The CDR3 DNA reads as TGCAGCGTTGTATTGTGGGAAATGAACACCGGGGAGCTGTTTTTT. This sequence encodes CSVVLWEMNTGELFF.

The sample holds a few counts of this clonotype. This chain joins TRBV7-3 and TRBJ2-1; the match to TRBD1 covers 11 bases. This CDR3 is built from 17 residues. Germline V gene sequence: CDR1 SGHTA, CDR2 FQGTGA. V lost 2 bases to trimming and J lost 8 bases; unmatched junction nucleotides: 11. The DNA of the CDR3 is TGTGCCAGCAGCTTATTCCCTGGGACAGGGGGTTGGGATGAGCAGTTCTTC. Its translation is CASSLFPGTGGWDEQFF.

This clonotype came up a few times. The V gene is TRBV7-6, the J gene TRBJ1-5; D gene unclear. The ends were cut back, 2 bases at V and 0 bases at J, with 14 bases in the middle. CDR1 is SGHVS, CDR2 FNYEAQ, per germline. The CDR3 extends over 17 amino acids. The CDR3 DNA sequence: TGTGCCAGCAGCTTAATGTCCGGGGATTATAGCAATCAGCCCCAGCATTTT. Translated, it gives CASSLMSGDYSNQPQHF.

At least ten counts were recorded for this clonotype. This chain connects TRBV29-1 to TRBJ1-1, with TRBD1 matching over 8 bases. CDR1 SQVTM and CDR2 ANQGSEA come from the germline V gene. Trimming took 6 bases from V and 1 from J; bases not matched to a gene: 4. The CDR3 totals 13 residues. CDR3 amino acids: CSVIQGENTEAFF. DNA of the CDR3: TGCAGCGTAATACAGGGGGAGAACACTGAAGCTTTCTTT. Full variable domain (remainder filled in from reference TRBV29-1 and TRBJ1-1): SAVISQKPSRDICQRGTSLTIQCQVDSQVTMMFWYRQQPGQSLTLIATANQGSEATYESGFVIDKFPISRPNLTFSTLTVSNMSPEDSSIYLCSVIQGENTEAFFGQGTRLTVV.

This clonotype was seen only a few times. V is TRBV19 and J is TRBJ2-1, with 11 bases fitting TRBD2. V trimming: 3 bases; J trimming: 10 bases; junction bases outside the gene matches: 2. Germline V CDR1 and CDR2: LNHDA, SQIVND (reference sequence). This CDR3 spans 13 amino acids. Here the CDR3 DNA reads TGTGCCAGTAGTATTCCTAGCGGGAGGGAGCAGTTCTTC. Residues: CASSIPSGREQFF.

About this clonotype: This clone may be a read error of a much larger clone one base away. The chain joins TRBV12-3 or TRBV12-4 to TRBJ1-5; no definite D call. The CDR3 sequence is 14 residues long. CDR3 nucleotide sequence: TGTACCAGCAGCCTGACGGAGGGTAATCAGCCCCAGCATTTT. The encoded protein is CTSSLTEGNQPQHF.

The rearrangement joins TRBV24-1 to TRBJ2-1; D is uncertain. Deletions cut 7 bases from V and 0 bases from J, with 15 bases between. Germline-derived CDR1 and CDR2 are KGHDR and SFDVKD. The CDR3 consists of 16 residues. The CDR3 DNA reads TGTGCCACCAGACCCAGACGCCCTAGCTCCTACAATGAGCAGTTCTTC. Translation gives CATRPRRPSSYNEQFF.

Turning to this clonotype: At one boundary the junction diverges from the germline segment, which might be a read error. The CDR3 spells CASGVDSSGRQTQYF. The CDR3, as DNA: TGTGCCAGCGGCGTAGATAGTAGCGGGAGACAGACCCAGTACTTC. The V gene is TRBV9, the J gene TRBJ2-5; 9 positions agree with TRBD2. The CDR3 is made up of 15 amino acids. From germline, CDR1 is SGDLS and CDR2 YYNGEE.

The gene calls are TRBV4-2 and TRBJ2-7, with D possibly TRBD2 on 5 matching bases. Per germline, CDR1 LGHNA and CDR2 YNFKEQ. V lost 0 bases to trimming and J lost 2 bases, with 14 bases between them. The CDR3 loop spans 16 amino acids. CDR3 in DNA: TGTGCCAGCAGCCAAGATTCGGATCAGAGGGCCTACGAGCAGTACTTC. Protein: CASSQDSDQRAYEQYF.

The V gene is TRBV7-9, the J gene TRBJ2-1, with TRBD2 matching over 15 bases. V lost 5 bases and J lost 5; bases outside the gene matches: 4. Germline CDR1 SEHNR, CDR2 FQNEAQ (reference sequence). CDR3 length: 16 amino acids. CDR3 sequence reads: CASSPGTSGRHNEQFF. The CDR3 DNA follows: TGTGCCAGCAGCCCGGGGACTAGCGGGAGGCACAATGAGCAGTTCTTC.

There are many counts of this clonotype. CDR3 region: CASKTAVNEQFF. Here the CDR3 DNA reads TGTGCCAGCAAAACAGCGGTAAATGAGCAGTTCTTC. This chain connects TRBV11-2 to TRBJ2-1; TRBD2 might be the D (5 bases). The V end was cut by 7 bases, the J end by 7 bases, with 11 bases between. The CDR3 extends over 12 amino acids. CDR1 and CDR2 from the germline V gene are SGHAT and FQNNGV.

The V and J genes are TRBV7-2 and TRBJ1-2; no reliable D call. Germline assignment: CDR1 SGHTA and CDR2 FQGNSA. The CDR3 extends over 12 amino acids. V was pared by 4 bases and J by 8 bases, with 11 bases between. CDR3 in DNA: TGTGCCAGCAGCTCTGGAGTGGTGGGCTACACCTTC. Translated, it gives CASSSGVVGYTF.

CDR3 coding DNA: TGCGCCAGCAGCTCGACACCCCGACTAGCGATCACCGGGGAGCTGTTTTTT. This sequence encodes CASSSTPRLAITGELFF. V usage is TRBV5-1 and J usage is TRBJ2-2, with 8 bases that match TRBD2. J gave up 4 bases and V 3 bases, and 11 bases lay outside the gene matches. In germline, CDR1 is SGHRS, CDR2 YFSETQ. The CDR3 has 17 residues.